This T cell receptor beta chain was sequenced during a study of cytomegalovirus exposure and HLA in healthy donors. Overall study: The 100 to 150 validation repertoires matched the 650 to 850 first-cohort repertoires in platform, a later analysis reported.

The table came from immunoSEQ multiplex PCR; TCRdb's copy has only in-frame clones and leaves some out. Found here are 120,000 to 150,000 clones, 91% of them singletons; the top ten hold 0.55% to 0.8%. Germline lookup yields CDR1 SGDLS and CDR2 YYNGEE. Trimming at V came to 3 bases and at J to 3 bases, leaving 1 base not matched to a gene. The CDR3 contains 15 residues. What was sequenced was PBMCs. This receptor was obtained from a man between 18 and 29 years old in good health and CMV-seronegative. This sequence joins TRBV9 and TRBJ2-1; 12 nucleotides line up with TRBD2. The CDR3 bases are TGTGCCAGCAGCGAGGGACTAGCGGGCTACAATGAGCAGTTCTTC. It translates to CASSEGLAGYNEQFF.